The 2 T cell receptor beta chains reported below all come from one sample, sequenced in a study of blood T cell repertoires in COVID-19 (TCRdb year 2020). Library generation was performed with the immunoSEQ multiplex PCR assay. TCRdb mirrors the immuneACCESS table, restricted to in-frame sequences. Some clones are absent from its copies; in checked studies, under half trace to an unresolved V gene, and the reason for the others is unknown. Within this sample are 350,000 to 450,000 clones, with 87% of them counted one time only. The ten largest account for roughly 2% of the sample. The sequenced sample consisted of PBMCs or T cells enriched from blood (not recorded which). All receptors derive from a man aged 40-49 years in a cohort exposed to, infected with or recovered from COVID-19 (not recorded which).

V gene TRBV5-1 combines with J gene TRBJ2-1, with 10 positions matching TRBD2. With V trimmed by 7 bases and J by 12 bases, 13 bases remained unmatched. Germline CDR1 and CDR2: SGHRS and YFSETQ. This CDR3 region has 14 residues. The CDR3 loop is CASSRPSGGHGQFF. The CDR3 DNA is TGCGCCAGCTCGAGGCCTAGCGGGGGCCATGGGCAGTTCTTC.

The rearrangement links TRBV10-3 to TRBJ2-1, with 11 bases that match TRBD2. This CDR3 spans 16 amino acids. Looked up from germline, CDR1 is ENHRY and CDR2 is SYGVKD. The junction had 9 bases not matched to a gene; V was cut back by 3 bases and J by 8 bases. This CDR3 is CAISDPLAGALDEQFF. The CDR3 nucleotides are TGTGCCATCAGTGATCCACTAGCGGGAGCGTTGGATGAGCAGTTCTTC.